These 9 T cell receptor beta chains came from one sample sequenced in a study of T cells in Graves' hyperthyroidism and ophthalmopathy. The CDR3 regions of TCR beta were amplified from RNA transcripts. RT-PCR in the first round (using the HTBI primer set) targeted the TCR CDR3. In TCRdb, the multiplex PCR reads were re-called with MiXCR into one record per CDR3 protein. The table has approximately 350,000 distinct CDR3 sequences, 12% to 15% seen once. Sequencing was done on a sample of blood. The receptors here all came from a woman in her sixties with Graves' ophthalmopathy.

This clonotype appeared many times. The chain uses TRBV6-6 and TRBJ2-1, with 10 bases identical to TRBD1. Per germline, CDR1 MNHNY and CDR2 SVGAGI (reference sequence). V shed 2 bases and J 8 bases; nucleotides not matched to a gene: 12. The CDR3 loop spans 17 amino acids. CDR3 sequence (DNA): TGTGCCAGCAGTTACGGGCGACCCGGGACAGGGGCCTATGAGCAGTTCTTC. It specifies CASSYGRPGTGAYEQFF.

V gene TRBV12-5 combines with J gene TRBJ1-1; perhaps TRBD1 as D (5 bases). From germline, CDR1 is LGHNT and CDR2 FRNRAP. V was trimmed by 5 bases and J by 0 bases, leaving 7 bases between them. The CDR3 loop spans 13 amino acids. The CDR3 sequence is CASGPGLNTEAFF. The CDR3 bases are TGTGCTAGTGGTCCGGGACTGAACACTGAAGCTTTCTTT.

In its sample, this clonotype was seen many times. The chain carries TRBV3-1 and TRBJ1-1; D is unresolved. This CDR3 has 15 amino acids. Per the germline V gene, CDR1 is LGHDT and CDR2 is YNNKEL (reference sequence). Trimming shortened V by 4 bases and J by 4 bases, and 16 bases separated the two germline ends. CDR3 coding DNA: TGTGCCAGCAGCCCTATCCGTTTCAGGTTCACTGAAGCTTTCTTT. Translation: CASSPIRFRFTEAFF. Supplemented by reference TRBV3-1 and TRBJ1-1, the full variable domain reads DTAVSQTPKYLVTQMGNDKSIKCEQNLGHDTMYWYKQDSKKFLKIMFSYNNKELIINETVPNRFSPKSPDKAHLNLHINSLELGDSAVYFCASSPIRFRFTEAFFGQGTRLTVV.

In its sample, this clonotype was seen many times. The chain recombines TRBV2 with TRBJ1-1; no clear D gene. The CDR3 contains 13 residues. The germline CDR1 and CDR2 sequences are SNHLY and FYNNEI. The ends were cut back, 1 base at V and 7 bases at J, with 10 bases in the middle. The CDR3 nucleotides are TGTGCCAGCAGTGAAGAGGGCAGCCTTGAAGCTTTCTTT. Translation gives CASSEEGSLEAFF.

The chain has TRBV9 and TRBJ1-2; 9 bases fit TRBD1. The CDR3 covers 16 residues. Germline V gene lookup returns CDR1 SGDLS and CDR2 YYNGEE. The V gene end was trimmed by 3 bases and the J gene end by 5 bases; junction bases not matched to a gene: 11. The CDR3 reads CASSAEGTGPVYGYTF. The CDR3 DNA reads as TGTGCCAGCAGCGCGGAGGGGACAGGGCCCGTTTATGGCTACACCTTC.

This clonotype occurred many times. The chain recombines TRBV5-1 with TRBJ2-3; 7 bases are a match to TRBD1. In germline, CDR1 is SGHRS, CDR2 YFSETQ. V lost 1 base and J lost 4; bases outside the gene matches: 6. CDR3 length equals 15 residues. The CDR3 reads CASSLPGGVADTQYF. The CDR3 DNA reads TGCGCCAGCAGCTTGCCAGGGGGAGTTGCAGATACGCAGTATTTT.

This clonotype occurred a few times. The V call is TRBV6-5, the J call TRBJ2-1, with 9 nucleotides matching TRBD1. The V gene's germline CDR1 is MNHEY and CDR2 SVGAGI. The CDR3 has 16 amino acids. After removal of 2 bases from V and 6 bases from J, the junction contained 8 bases not matched to a gene. This chain's CDR3 is CASSYPVGQGPNEQFF. The CDR3 coding sequence is TGTGCCAGCAGTTACCCAGTTGGACAGGGGCCCAATGAGCAGTTCTTC.

Ten or more counts support this clonotype. V and J are TRBV20-1 and TRBJ1-4; the D gene is possibly TRBD1 (5 bases). V was pared by 5 bases and J by 7 bases, with 11 bases between. The CDR3 extends over 12 amino acids. The germline CDR1 and CDR2 sequences are DFQATT and SNEGSKA (reference sequence). CDR3 in DNA: TGCAGTGCTGCCGGGGCCGGTGAAAAACTGTTTTTT. Amino acid sequence: CSAAGAGEKLFF.

This clonotype occurred a few times. This chain connects TRBV20-1 to TRBJ2-2; TRBD2 might be the D (7 bases). This CDR3 comprises 18 residues. The V end was cut by 0 bases, the J end by 1 base, with 18 bases between. Germline-derived CDR1 and CDR2 are DFQATT and SNEGSKA (reference sequence). This CDR3 reads CSARDRSGKGGNTGELFF. Here the CDR3 DNA reads TGCAGTGCTAGAGATAGAAGCGGGAAGGGGGGGAACACCGGGGAGCTGTTTTTT.